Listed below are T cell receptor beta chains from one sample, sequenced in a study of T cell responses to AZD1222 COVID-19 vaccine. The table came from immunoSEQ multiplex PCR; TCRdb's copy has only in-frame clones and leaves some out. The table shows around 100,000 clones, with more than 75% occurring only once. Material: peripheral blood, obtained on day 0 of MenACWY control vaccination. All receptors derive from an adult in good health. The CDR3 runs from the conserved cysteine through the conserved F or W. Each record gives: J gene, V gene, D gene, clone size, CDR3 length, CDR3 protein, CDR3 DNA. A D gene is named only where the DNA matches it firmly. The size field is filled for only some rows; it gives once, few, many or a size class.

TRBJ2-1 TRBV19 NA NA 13 CASSGVTYNEQFF TGTGCCAGTAGTGGGGTAACCTACAATGAGCAGTTCTTC
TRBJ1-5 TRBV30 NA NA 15 CAWSPSERPNQPQHF TGTGCCTGGAGTCCCTCCGAAAGGCCCAATCAGCCCCAGCATTTT
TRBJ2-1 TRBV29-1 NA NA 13 CSVGLTPYNEQFF TGCAGCGTTGGACTGACCCCCTACAATGAGCAGTTCTTC
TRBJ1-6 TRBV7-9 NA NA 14 CASSLTWGDSPLHF TGTGCCAGCAGCTTAACATGGGGGGATTCACCCCTCCACTTT
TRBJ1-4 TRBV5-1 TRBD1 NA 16 CASSLVTGGAYEKLFF TGCGCCAGCAGCTTGGTGACAGGGGGCGCGTATGAAAAACTGTTTTTT
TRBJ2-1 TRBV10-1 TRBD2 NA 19 CASSESGLAGYFSYNEQFF TGCGCCAGCAGTGAGTCGGGACTAGCGGGATATTTTTCCTACAATGAGCAGTTCTTC
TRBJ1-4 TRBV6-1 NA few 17 CASSETVGGSTNEKLFF TGTGCCAGCAGTGAAACGGTCGGGGGATCAACTAATGAAAAACTGTTTTTT
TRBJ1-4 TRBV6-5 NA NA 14 CASRIGGPNEKLFF TGTGCCAGCCGCATCGGGGGACCTAATGAAAAACTGTTTTTT
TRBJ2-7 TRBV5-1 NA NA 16 CASSLSSALSSYEQYF TGCGCCAGCAGCCTGTCTAGCGCACTGAGCTCCTACGAGCAGTACTTC
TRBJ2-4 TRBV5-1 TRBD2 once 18 CASSLGLAGAGAKNIQYF TGCGCCAGCAGCTTGGGACTAGCGGGGGCCGGGGCCAAAAACATTCAGTACTTC
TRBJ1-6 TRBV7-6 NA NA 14 CASSSQGVDSPLHF TGTGCCAGCAGCTCACAGGGTGTTGATTCACCCCTCCACTTT
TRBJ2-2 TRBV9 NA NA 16 CASSVGRGPDTGELFF TGTGCCAGCAGCGTAGGGAGGGGGCCCGACACCGGGGAGCTGTTTTTT
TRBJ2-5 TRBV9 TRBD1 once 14 CASSIQGAGETQYF TGTGCCAGCAGTATACAGGGGGCTGGAGAGACCCAGTACTTC
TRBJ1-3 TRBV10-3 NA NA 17 CAISESSPLGAGNTIYF TGTGCCATCAGTGAGTCGAGCCCCCTGGGGGCGGGAAACACCATATATTTT
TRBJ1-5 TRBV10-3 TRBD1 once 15 CAISEGDRKTSPQHF TGTGCCATCAGTGAGGGGGACAGAAAAACCAGCCCCCAGCATTTT
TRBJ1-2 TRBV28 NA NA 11 CATEEYYGYTF TGTGCCACCGAGGAGTACTATGGCTACACCTTC
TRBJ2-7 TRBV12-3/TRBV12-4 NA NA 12 CASSLSRIEQYF TGTGCCAGCAGTTTAAGCCGGATCGAGCAGTACTTC
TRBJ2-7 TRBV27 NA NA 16 CASSRTGTEFSYEQYF TGTGCCAGCAGTCGAACCGGGACGGAATTCTCCTACGAGCAGTACTTC
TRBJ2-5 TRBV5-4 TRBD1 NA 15 CASSSRTGSEETQYF TGTGCCAGCAGCTCCCGGACAGGGTCGGAAGAGACTCAGTACTTC
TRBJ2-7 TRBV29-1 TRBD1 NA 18 CSVEGGRDRGRSAYEQYF TGCAGCGTTGAAGGGGGTAGGGACAGGGGCCGGTCGGCCTACGAGCAGTACTTC
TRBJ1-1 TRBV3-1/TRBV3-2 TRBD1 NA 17 CASSHRASGGRGTEAFF TGTGCCAGCAGCCATAGGGCGTCAGGGGGCCGGGGCACTGAAGCTTTCTTT
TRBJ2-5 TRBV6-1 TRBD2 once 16 CASSDRGGGAQETQYF TGTGCCAGCAGTGATAGAGGCGGGGGGGCGCAAGAGACCCAGTACTTC
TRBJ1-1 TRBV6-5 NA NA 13 CASSREFNTEAFF TGTGCCAGCAGCAGGGAGTTTAACACTGAAGCTTTCTTT
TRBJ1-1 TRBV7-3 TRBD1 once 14 CASSDNRGFGEAFF TGTGCCAGCAGCGACAACAGGGGCTTCGGTGAAGCTTTCTTT
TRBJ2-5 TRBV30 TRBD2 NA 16 CAWSSGLPRGLETQYF TGTGCCTGGAGTTCGGGACTACCACGAGGGTTGGAGACCCAGTACTTC
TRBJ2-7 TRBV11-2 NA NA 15 CASSTYAKRSYEQYF TGTGCCAGCAGCACATACGCGAAACGGAGCTACGAGCAGTACTTC
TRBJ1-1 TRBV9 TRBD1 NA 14 CASSLSQGGTEAFF TGTGCCAGCAGCCTCTCGCAGGGGGGGACTGAAGCTTTCTTT
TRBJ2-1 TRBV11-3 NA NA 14 CASSLGRASREQFF TGTGCCAGCAGCTTAGGTCGGGCTAGCCGCGAGCAGTTCTTC
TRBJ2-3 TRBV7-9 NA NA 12 CASSRGSDTQYF TGTGCCAGCAGCCGGGGGTCAGATACGCAGTATTTT
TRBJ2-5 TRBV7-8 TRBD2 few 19 CASSLVFNGGRARRETQYF TGTGCCAGCAGCTTAGTTTTCAATGGCGGGAGGGCCCGAAGGGAGACCCAGTACTTC
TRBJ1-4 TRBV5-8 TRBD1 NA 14 CASSWTGGREKLFF TGTGCCAGCAGCTGGACAGGGGGAAGGGAAAAACTGTTTTTT
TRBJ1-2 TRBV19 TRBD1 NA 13 CASSRGDGQDPFF TGTGCCAGTAGTAGAGGGGATGGACAGGATCCTTTCTTC
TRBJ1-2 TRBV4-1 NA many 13 CASSRQTDYGYTF TGCGCCAGCAGCCGCCAGACTGACTATGGCTACACCTTC
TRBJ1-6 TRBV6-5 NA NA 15 CASSFAGPRDSPLHF TGTGCCAGCAGTTTCGCGGGTCCGAGGGATTCACCCCTCCACTTT